Listed below are T cell receptor beta chains from one sample, sequenced in a study of blood T cell repertoires in COVID-19. Method: immunoSEQ multiplex PCR; TCRdb's copy keeps in-frame clones and lacks some. Of approximately 140,000 clones listed, approximately 88% are singletons. Sequences were obtained from peripheral blood. The receptors come from a man aged 60 to 69 with active or convalescent COVID-19. The CDR3 runs from the conserved cysteine through the conserved F or W. Each record gives: J gene, CDR3 length, V gene, CDR3 protein.

TRBJ1-1,14,TRBV7-8,CASSFGTSNTEAFF
TRBJ1-2,15,TRBV28,CASRVGQGGIYGYTF
TRBJ2-3,15,TRBV5-1,CASTPRPGSPDTQYF
TRBJ1-2,13,TRBV7-9,CASSFLDRAGYTF
TRBJ1-1,14,TRBV6-2/TRBV6-3,CASSLTGAVTEAFF
TRBJ2-7,16,TRBV19,CASSAIRQGNSYEQYF
TRBJ1-5,16,TRBV30,CAWSFPSRGIDQPQHF
TRBJ1-1,14,TRBV27,CASSSGTVNTEAFF
TRBJ1-1,13,TRBV30,CAWSEQINTEAFF
TRBJ1-5,15,TRBV7-2,CASSLGGGGNQPQHF
TRBJ2-3,16,TRBV7-2,CASSPRVAGGTDTQYF
TRBJ2-1,14,TRBV28,CASRGAGAGNEQFF
TRBJ2-7,15,TRBV28,CASSLSSLGSYEQYF
TRBJ1-2,17,TRBV30,CAWGPSISVPGKRGRDF
TRBJ2-4,14,TRBV2,CASSPELAKNIQYF
TRBJ2-5,14,TRBV4-1,CASSPREGGETQYF
TRBJ2-7,15,TRBV7-9,CASSVRQNPIGEQYF
TRBJ2-2,15,TRBV5-1,CASRAARVFGGELFF
TRBJ2-2,15,TRBV6-1,CASSELGQATGELFF
TRBJ2-1,17,TRBV20-1,CSASFWTSGKSYNEQFF
TRBJ2-7,15,TRBV7-3,CASSSLRGSSYEQYF
TRBJ2-7,15,TRBV10-3,CAISDGTGVAYEQYF
TRBJ1-1,15,TRBV29-1,CSVLDRAFGNTEAFF
TRBJ2-1,14,TRBV5-1,CASSRGQGSNEQFF
TRBJ2-2,13,TRBV28,CASSSENTGELFF
TRBJ2-4,17,TRBV4-1,CASSQTTSGSAKNIQYF
TRBJ1-5,16,TRBV5-8,CASSLGEGVGNQPQHF
TRBJ2-7,15,TRBV7-6,CASSLSPLGDTEQYF
TRBJ1-4,17,TRBV7-2,CASSGQGLWATNEKLFF
TRBJ1-2,15,TRBV7-9,CASSLVAPLSYGYTF
TRBJ1-1,13,TRBV2,CASSQQEITEAFF
TRBJ1-6,14,TRBV24-1,CATSEGTGSSPLHF
TRBJ1-3,16,TRBV5-6,CASSLVFRDSGNTIYF
TRBJ1-1,16,TRBV3-1/TRBV3-2,CASSRMVQVMNTEAFF
TRBJ2-7,14,TRBV3-1/TRBV3-2,CASSNRDRYYEQYF
TRBJ1-2,14,TRBV11-2,CASSLGARGLGYTF
TRBJ1-5,16,TRBV24-1,CATSDLRGRGNQPQHF
TRBJ2-7,14,TRBV15,CATSSTGAYYEQYF
TRBJ1-5,17,TRBV15,CATSREGQGLPNQPQHF
TRBJ2-2,14,TRBV5-5,CASSWGGNTGELFF
TRBJ2-7,16,TRBV29-1,CSVEVSIAGGRYEQYF
TRBJ2-7,13,TRBV28,CASSLHTGLQQYF
TRBJ1-2,13,TRBV19,CASSIGTPYGYTF
TRBJ1-2,16,TRBV10-2,CASSESMGGRNYGYTF
TRBJ2-5,14,TRBV7-9,CASSLRDRGETQYF
TRBJ1-1,15,TRBV27,CASSRADRAATEAFF
TRBJ2-7,12,TRBV30,CAWSVQGSEQYF
TRBJ2-5,14,TRBV5-1,CASSPGGAKETQYF
TRBJ1-2,13,TRBV3-1/TRBV3-2,CASSPSAERGYTF
TRBJ2-1,17,TRBV19,CASLNRAGVGGGNEQFF
TRBJ2-5,17,TRBV4-3,CASSQALAGGRQETQYF
TRBJ1-2,12,TRBV25-1,CASSESSYGYTF
TRBJ2-1,16,TRBV10-3,CAISERLSGEYNEQFF